The present T cell receptor (beta chain) was sequenced within a study of CXCR3-negative and CXCR3-positive naive CD8 T cells. As concerns this clonotype: Its antigen remains unknown.

UMI-tagged TRB cDNA libraries were built via 5' RACE. Using the 5' RACE reads, TCRdb records one entry per CDR3 protein without DNA. The table for this sample gives about 57,000 distinct CDR3 sequences. Regarding the study as a whole: Diversity was high in both naive subsets and much lower in memory cells.

Germline V gives CDR1 DFQATT, CDR2 SNEGSKA (reference sequence). The CDR3 covers 14 residues. Material for sequencing was memory CD8+ T cells from blood. The chain is built from TRBV20-1 and TRBJ2-1; TCRdb's D call of TRBD2 is untestable without DNA. The receptor's source is a human donor in good health. Some clones in this sample may be carry-over from other donors' samples. The CDR3 spells CSASGGGAIYEQFF.